This T cell receptor (beta chain) was identified in a study of human T cells and chemical hapten exposure. Turning to the study itself: On the upper back, patch tests were applied with 0.01% DPC and read at 6 days.

This clonotype was detected many times. In germline, CDR1 is SQVTM, CDR2 ANQGSEA. The CDR3 totals 16 residues. After removal of 2 bases from V and 6 bases from J, the junction contained 8 bases not matched to a gene. The time point was: pre-sensitization, week 0. Described treatment: therapeutic diphenylcyclopropenone sensitization with weekly scalp DPC. The study enrolled 18 to 70-year-old alopecia patients suitable for DPC. Original handling: There were a median of roughly 100,000 TCRs per sample, with a range from about 23,224 to 690,600. TCRdb reprocessed the RACE reads with MiXCR, giving one entry per CDR3 protein. The V and J calls and clone size are TCRdb's, not the authors'. The profile covers around 380,000 distinct CDR3 sequences, with over 5% appearing a single time and approximately 8.2% taken by the ten largest.

The receptor comes from a young woman with alopecia areata. Some clones in this sample may be carry-over from other donors' samples. The sequencing here drew on whole blood, taken in connection with sensitization to the hapten diphenylcyclopropenone (DPC). J is TRBJ1-4 and V is TRBV29-1; 11 nucleotides agree with TRBD1. DNA of the CDR3: TGCAGCGTTGAATCCACCTGGACAGGGGGCTATGAAAAACTGTTTTTT. Protein sequence: CSVESTWTGGYEKLFF.